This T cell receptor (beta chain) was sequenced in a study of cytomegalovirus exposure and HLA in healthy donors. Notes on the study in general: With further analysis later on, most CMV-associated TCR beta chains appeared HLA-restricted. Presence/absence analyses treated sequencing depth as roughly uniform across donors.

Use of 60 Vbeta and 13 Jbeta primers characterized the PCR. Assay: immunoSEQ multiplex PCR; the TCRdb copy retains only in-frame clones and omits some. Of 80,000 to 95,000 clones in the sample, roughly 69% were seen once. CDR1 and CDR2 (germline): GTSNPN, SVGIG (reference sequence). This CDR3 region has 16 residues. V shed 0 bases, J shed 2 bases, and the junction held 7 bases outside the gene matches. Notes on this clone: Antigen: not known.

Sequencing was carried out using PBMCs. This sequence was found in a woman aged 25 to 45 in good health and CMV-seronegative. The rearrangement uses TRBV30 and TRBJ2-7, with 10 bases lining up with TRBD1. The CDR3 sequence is CAWSVPWGQGTYEQYF. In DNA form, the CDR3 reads TGTGCCTGGAGTGTACCTTGGGGACAGGGGACCTACGAGCAGTACTTC. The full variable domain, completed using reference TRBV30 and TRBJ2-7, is SQTIHQWPATLVQPVGSPLSLECTVEGTSNPNLYWYRQAAGRGLQLLFYSVGIGQISSEVPQNLSASRPQDRQFILSSKKLLLSDSGFYLCAWSVPWGQGTYEQYFGPGTRLTVT.